The 6 T cell receptor delta chains listed next were all sequenced from one sample in a study of gamma-delta T cells after stem cell transplantation. TCRdb re-called the RT-PCR reads via CATT. The sample carries a few thousand delta-chain clones, roughly 1.2% recorded once. Sequenced: gamma-delta T cells. These receptors were obtained from a human donor. It is not recorded whose cells these are; they may come from a transplant donor.

This clone was seen only a few times. It differs at one base from a far larger clone, so likely a read error. Other DNA sequences from this sample encode an identical CDR3 as well. The chain joins TRDV2 to TRDJ1, with 13 bases identical to TRDD3. The CDR3 spans 16 residues. Germline V gene lookup returns CDR1 GEAIGNYY and CDR2 EKD. The CDR3 region has the DNA TGTGCCTGTGACGCCCTGGGACTGGGGGATACGGAAAAACTCATTTTT. Translated, it gives CACDALGLGDTEKLIF.

Points on this clone: This likely reflects a read error, since a far larger clone is one base away. The same CDR3 arises from other DNA sequences in this sample as well. V usage is TRDV2 and J usage is TRDJ1, with 9 bases that match TRDD3. The CDR3 length is 17 residues. CDR1 and CDR2 (germline): GEAIGNYY, EKD. The CDR3 sequence: CACSVLGDPKYTDKLIF. Written as DNA, the CDR3 is TGTGCCTGTTCGGTACTGGGGGACCCCAAGTACACCGATAAACTCATATTT.

Concerning this clone: A far larger clone differs by one base, so this is likely a read error. The sample holds other DNA sequences that translate to the same CDR3. The chain employs TRDV2 and TRDJ1; TRDD3 aligns across 7 bases. The CDR3 contains 17 residues. The J segment lost 4 bases and the V segment lost 4 bases, leaving 17 bases of the junction unmatched. The V gene's germline CDR1 is GEAIGNYY and CDR2 EKD. In DNA, the CDR3 is TGTGCCTGTGAAAAACTAAACTGGGGACCGAATGACGATAAACTCATCTTT. Residues: CACEKLNWGPNDDKLIF.

With respect to this clone: One base separates it from a far larger clone, so it is likely a read error. The same CDR3 arises from other DNA sequences in this sample as well. This sequence joins TRDV2 and TRDJ1; 7 nucleotides align to TRDD3. The germline CDR1 and CDR2 sequences are GEAIGNYY and EKD. This CDR3 comprises 20 residues. Written as DNA, the CDR3 is TGTGCCTGCGACACCGTTGTAATGGGGGACCCCTCTATGTACACCGATAAACTCATCTTT. Protein: CACDTVVMGDPSMYTDKLIF.

This clone showed up just a few times. A read error likely explains why the TCRdb protein, taken from a much larger clone, differs from this DNA's translation at residue 14; the protein shown is translated from the DNA. The chain joins TRDV2 to TRDJ1; D possibly corresponds to TRDD3 (6 bases). The CDR3 consists of 16 residues. CDR1 is GEAIGNYY, CDR2 EKD, per germline. CDR3 amino acids: CACDIVSGEYTDKPIF. In nucleotides, the CDR3 is TGTGCCTGTGACATCGTTTCGGGGGAATACACCGATAAACCCATCTTT.

This clone was recorded a few times. For the CDR3, the DNA is TGTGCCTTTTTGGGCAAGTGGGCTCAGTACACCGATAAACTCATCTTT. It translates to CAFLGKWAQYTDKLIF. This sequence joins TRDV3 and TRDJ1; D unclear. CDR1 and CDR2 (germline): TVYSNPD, GDNSRS (reference sequence). There are 16 residues in the CDR3. V was cut by 2 bases and J by 0 bases, with 19 bases left in between. The full variable domain, with the rest looked up from reference TRDV3 and TRDJ1, is CDKVTQSSPDQTVASGSEVVLLCTYDTVYSNPDLFWYRIRPDYSFQFVFYGDNSRSEGADFTQGRFSVKHILTQKAFHLVISPVRTEDSATYYCAFLGKWAQYTDKLIFGKGTRVTVEP.